The 3 T cell receptor beta chains below come from one sample, sequenced in a study of blood T cell repertoires in COVID-19. Assay used: immunoSEQ multiplex PCR; TCRdb lists only in-frame clones, some missing. The sample contains around 400,000 clones, approximately 87% of which appear only once. Sequenced material: peripheral blood. Receptor source: a woman aged 25 to 39 with COVID-19, enrolled during active disease.

The CDR3 DNA reads as TGTGCCATCAGTGAGTCGAAAAGGGGGCGCGACAACTATGGCTACACCTTC. Protein sequence: CAISESKRGRDNYGYTF. The genes are TRBV10-3 and TRBJ1-2; 7 bases are shared with TRBD1. J lost 2 bases, V lost 0 bases, and 9 bases had no gene match. Germline values: CDR1 ENHRY, CDR2 SYGVKD. The CDR3 has 17 amino acids.

In this sample, this clone turned up many times. The V and J genes are TRBV27 and TRBJ2-1; D not certain. Germline V gene data show CDR1 as MNHEY and CDR2 as SMNVEV (reference sequence). This CDR3 is built from 11 residues. The V end lost 4 bases, the J end lost 9 bases, and 7 bases lay between the germline ends. The CDR3 reads CASSSWAEQFF. CDR3 in DNA: TGTGCCAGCAGTTCGTGGGCTGAGCAGTTCTTC.

The rearrangement links TRBV28 to TRBJ2-5; 11 positions match TRBD1. J lost 5 bases, V lost 0 bases, and 11 bases had no gene match. The CDR3 totals 18 residues. Germline V gene data show CDR1 as MDHEN and CDR2 as SYDVKM. As DNA, the CDR3 is TGTGCCAGCAGTTTATGGGGCTCGGGACAGGGGGTTGGTGAGACCCAGTACTTC. Its protein product is CASSLWGSGQGVGETQYF.